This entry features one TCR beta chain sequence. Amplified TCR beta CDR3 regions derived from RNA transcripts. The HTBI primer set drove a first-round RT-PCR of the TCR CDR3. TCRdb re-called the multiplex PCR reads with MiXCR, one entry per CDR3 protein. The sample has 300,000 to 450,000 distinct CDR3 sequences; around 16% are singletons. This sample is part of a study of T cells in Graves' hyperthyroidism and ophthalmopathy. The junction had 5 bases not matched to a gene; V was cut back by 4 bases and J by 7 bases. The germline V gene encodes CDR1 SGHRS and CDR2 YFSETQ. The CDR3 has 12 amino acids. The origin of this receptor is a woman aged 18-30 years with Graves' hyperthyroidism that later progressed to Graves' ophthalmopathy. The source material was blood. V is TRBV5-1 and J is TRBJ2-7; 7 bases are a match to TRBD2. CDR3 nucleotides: TGCGCCAGCAGCCCGACCGGGGGGGAGCAGTACTTC. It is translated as CASSPTGGEQYF.